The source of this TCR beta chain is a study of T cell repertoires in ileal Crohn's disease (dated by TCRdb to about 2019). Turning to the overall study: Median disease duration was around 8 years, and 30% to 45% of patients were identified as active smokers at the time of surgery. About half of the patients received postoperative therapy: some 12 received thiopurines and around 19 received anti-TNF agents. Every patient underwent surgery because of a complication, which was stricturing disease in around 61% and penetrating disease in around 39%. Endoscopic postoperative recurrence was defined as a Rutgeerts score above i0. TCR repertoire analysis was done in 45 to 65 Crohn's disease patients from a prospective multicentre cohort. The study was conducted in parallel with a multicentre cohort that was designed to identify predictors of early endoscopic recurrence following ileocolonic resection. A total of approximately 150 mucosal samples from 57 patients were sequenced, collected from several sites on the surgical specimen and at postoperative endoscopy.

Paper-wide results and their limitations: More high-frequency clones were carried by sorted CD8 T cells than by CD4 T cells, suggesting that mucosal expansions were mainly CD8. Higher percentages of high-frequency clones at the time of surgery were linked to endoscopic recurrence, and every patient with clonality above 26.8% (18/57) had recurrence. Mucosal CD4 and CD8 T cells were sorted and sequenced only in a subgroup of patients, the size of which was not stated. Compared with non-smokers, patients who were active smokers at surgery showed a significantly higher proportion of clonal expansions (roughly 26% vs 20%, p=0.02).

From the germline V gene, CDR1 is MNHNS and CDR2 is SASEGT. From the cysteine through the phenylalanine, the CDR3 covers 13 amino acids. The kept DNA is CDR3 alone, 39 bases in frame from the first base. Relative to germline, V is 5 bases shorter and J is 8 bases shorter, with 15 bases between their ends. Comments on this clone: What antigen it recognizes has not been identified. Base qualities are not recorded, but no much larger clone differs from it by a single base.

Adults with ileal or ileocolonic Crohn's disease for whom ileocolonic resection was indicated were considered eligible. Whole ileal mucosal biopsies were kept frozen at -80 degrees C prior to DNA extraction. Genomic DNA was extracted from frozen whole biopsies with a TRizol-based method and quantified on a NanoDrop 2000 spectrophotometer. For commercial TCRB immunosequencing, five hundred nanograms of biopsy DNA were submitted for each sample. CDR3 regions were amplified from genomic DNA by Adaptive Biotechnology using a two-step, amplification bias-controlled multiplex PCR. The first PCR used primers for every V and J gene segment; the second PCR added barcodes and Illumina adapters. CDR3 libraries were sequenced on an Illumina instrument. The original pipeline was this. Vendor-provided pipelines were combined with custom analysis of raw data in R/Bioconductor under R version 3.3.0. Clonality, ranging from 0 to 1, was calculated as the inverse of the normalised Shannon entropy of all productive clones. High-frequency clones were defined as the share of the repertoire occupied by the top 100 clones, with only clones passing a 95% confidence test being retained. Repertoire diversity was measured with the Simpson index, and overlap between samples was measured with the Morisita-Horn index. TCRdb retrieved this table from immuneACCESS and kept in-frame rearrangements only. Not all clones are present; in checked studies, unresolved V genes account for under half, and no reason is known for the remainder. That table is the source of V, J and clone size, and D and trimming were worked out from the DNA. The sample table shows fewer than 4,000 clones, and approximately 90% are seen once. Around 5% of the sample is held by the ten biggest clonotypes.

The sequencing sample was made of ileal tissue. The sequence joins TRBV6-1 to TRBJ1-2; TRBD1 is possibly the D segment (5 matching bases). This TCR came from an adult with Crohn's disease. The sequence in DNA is TGTGCCAGCAGTACGGACACCCTGGGAGGCTACACCTTC. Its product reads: CASSTDTLGGYTF.